Presented here are 16 T cell receptor beta chains from one specimen sequenced in a study of T cells in women clearing cervical HPV infection. Sequencing was performed with immunoSEQ multiplex PCR; in TCRdb, only in-frame clones are kept and a portion is missing. The sample table sets out tens of thousands of clones. The sequenced sample was blood buffy coat. These receptors were taken from a woman aged 18-69 years with a cervical HPV16 infection that either progressed to CIN3+ or cleared (not recorded which).

Concerning this clone itself: The read ends 3 residues before the CDR3 terminus; that terminus is restored from the germline J gene. The rearrangement links TRBV20-1 to TRBJ2-5; 9 bases match TRBD2. V shed 6 bases, J shed 2 bases, and the junction held 10 bases outside the gene matches. The CDR3 extends over 15 amino acids. Germline V gene lookup returns CDR1 DFQATT and CDR2 SNEGSKA (reference sequence). CDR3 sequence reads: CSARGPSGNQETQYF. The part of the CDR3 DNA that was read is TGCAGTGCCCGGGGGCCTAGCGGGAATCAAGAGACC.

Remarks on this clone: The sequenced fragment ends 3 residues before the CDR3 boundary, so the rest is inferred from the germline J gene. The chain carries TRBV30 and TRBJ1-5; D uncertain. The CDR3 runs 13 residues. Germline-derived CDR1 and CDR2 are GTSNPN and SVGIG (reference sequence). Trimming took 5 bases from V and 7 from J, leaving 15 bases between them. The covered CDR3 bases are TGTGCCTGGGGCCGTTTGCAATCGCAGCCC. Encoded protein: CAWGRLQSQP. In full, the CDR3 is CAWGRLQSQPQHF.

Points on this clone: The read falls 3 residues short of the CDR3 end, and the missing part is taken from the germline J gene. The genes are TRBV2 and TRBJ1-2, with TRBD1 matching 8 bases. The J segment lost 4 bases and the V segment lost 8 bases, leaving 12 bases of the junction unmatched. CDR3 length equals 15 residues. Germline assignment: CDR1 SNHLY and CDR2 FYNNEI. The CDR3 bases that were read are TGTGCCAGCGAGCCAGGGGGCCCTCTTGGCTATGGC. As protein: CASEPGGPLGYG. The CDR3, in full, reads CASEPGGPLGYGYTF.

Note on this clone: The read falls 3 residues short of the CDR3 end, and the missing part is taken from the germline J gene. The chain couples TRBV7-2 to TRBJ1-5, with D perhaps matching TRBD1 (6 bases). Per the germline V gene, CDR1 is SGHTA and CDR2 is FQGNSA. Deletions cut 7 bases from V and 2 bases from J, with 9 bases between. The CDR3 length is 13 residues. The CDR3: CASTGTRNQPQHF. CDR3 bases read: TGTGCCAGCACCGGGACACGCAATCAGCCC.

As regards this clone: The read ends 3 residues early relative to the CDR3; the germline J gene fills the gap. The V gene is TRBV19, the J gene TRBJ1-4; weak D call: TRBD1 (6 bases). Trimming took 8 bases from V and 7 from J, leaving 11 bases between them. Germline V CDR1 and CDR2: LNHDA, SQIVND (reference sequence). The CDR3 consists of 12 residues. CDR3 DNA, as far as it was read: TGTGCCAGTGGACAGAGGGGTGAAAAA. Encoded protein: CASGQRGEK. The whole CDR3 reads CASGQRGEKLFF.

Points on this clone: The read stops 3 residues short of the end of the CDR3; the missing end is completed from the germline J gene. V and J are TRBV7-8 and TRBJ2-1, with D possibly TRBD2 on 5 matching bases. CDR1 is SGHVS, CDR2 FQNEAQ, per germline. The CDR3 runs to 14 residues. Trimming took 5 bases from V and 5 from J, leaving 13 bases between them. The DNA read from the CDR3 is TGTGCCAGCAGCCCAGGACTCGTACACAATGAG. It translates to CASSPGLVHNE. The whole CDR3 region reads CASSPGLVHNEQFF.

Turning to this clone: The CDR3 is cut off 3 residues early in the read; its end comes from the germline J gene. J is TRBJ2-1 and V is TRBV18, with 11 nucleotides matching TRBD2. The length of the CDR3 is 17 residues. Germline trimming cut 6 bases from V and 4 bases from J; bases unmatched to any gene: 11. Germline V gene data show CDR1 as KGHSH and CDR2 as LQKENI. This CDR3 is CASSQPRGTSGYNEQFF. CDR3 DNA, as far as it was read: TGTGCCAGCTCCCAGCCGAGAGGGACTAGCGGTTACAATGAG.

As for this clone: The CDR3 end falls 3 residues outside the read, so it is completed with the germline J gene. This chain connects TRBV5-1 to TRBJ2-1; 12 nucleotides match TRBD2. Germline V gene lookup returns CDR1 SGHRS and CDR2 YFSETQ. The junction had 3 bases not matched to a gene; V was cut back by 3 bases and J by 2 bases. The CDR3 spans 16 residues. The CDR3 DNA, read in part, is TGCGCCAGCAGCTCACTAGCGGGAGGCACCTACAATGAG. Its protein product is CASSSLAGGTYNE. The full CDR3 reads CASSSLAGGTYNEQFF.

A word on this clone: The CDR3 goes on 3 residues after the read ends, and that part is filled in from the germline J gene. The V and J genes are TRBV11-2 and TRBJ2-7; no clear D. Between the trimmed V and J ends, which lost 1 base and 2 bases, there was a span of 12 bases. From germline, CDR1 is SGHAT and CDR2 FQNNGV. CDR3 length: 15 amino acids. The CDR3 spells CASSLVRFNTYEQYF. The DNA read from the CDR3 is TGTGCCAGCAGCTTAGTTAGATTCAATACCTACGAG. The whole variable domain, remainder taken from reference TRBV11-2 and TRBJ2-7, is EAGVAQSPRYKIIEKRQSVAFWCNPISGHATLYWYQQILGQGPKLLIQFQNNGVVDDSQLPKDRFSAERLKGVDSTLKIQPAKLEDSAVYLCASSLVRFNTYEQYFGPGTRLTVT.

As for this clone: The read falls 3 residues short of the CDR3 end, and the missing part is taken from the germline J gene. This sequence joins TRBV6-2 or TRBV6-3 and TRBJ1-5, with TRBD1 matching 8 bases. The germline V gene encodes CDR1 MNHEY and CDR2 SVGEGT. V lost 8 bases, J lost 7 bases, and 7 bases stayed unmatched. This CDR3 region has 13 residues. CDR3 DNA, as far as it was read: TGTGCCAGCGGCCAGGGGGCCGGGCAGCCC. This translates into CASGQGAGQP. Given in full, the CDR3 is CASGQGAGQPQHF.

Points on this clone: The read finishes 3 residues shy of the CDR3 end, and the germline J gene is used to complete it. This sequence joins TRBV28 and TRBJ2-5; D may be TRBD1 (6 bases). Trimming took off 6 bases at V and 2 bases at J, with 28 bases between the two ends. The CDR3 is 19 residues long. Germline-derived CDR1 and CDR2 are MDHEN and SYDVKM. The CDR3 reads CASSPRRWTVNEGQETQYF. The CDR3 DNA, read in part, is TGTGCCAGCAGCCCCCGGAGGTGGACAGTAAACGAAGGGCAAGAGACC.

Comment on this clone: The read comes to an end 3 residues before the CDR3 does, leaving the germline J gene to fill in the end. The V gene is TRBV2, the J gene TRBJ2-1; possibly TRBD2 for D (6 bases). The CDR3 runs to 15 residues. Trimming shortened V by 6 bases and J by 0 bases, and 12 bases separated the two germline ends. Germline values: CDR1 SNHLY, CDR2 FYNNEI. The CDR3 bases that were read are TGTGCCAGCAGCGCCCTAGCGAACTCCTACAATGAG. This encodes CASSALANSYNE. The CDR3 in its entirety is CASSALANSYNEQFF.

As to this clone: The read halts 3 residues ahead of the CDR3 end, with the missing end drawn from the germline J gene. This chain uses TRBV5-1 with TRBJ2-2; 8 bases match TRBD2. J gave up 5 bases and V 2 bases, and 5 bases lay outside the gene matches. This CDR3 contains 15 residues. The germline V gene has CDR1 SGHRS and CDR2 YFSETQ. The CDR3 loop reads CASSFGLARTGELFF. CDR3 DNA (partial): TGCGCCAGCAGCTTCGGACTAGCACGGACCGGGGAG.

As regards this clone: Sequencing ends 3 residues short of the CDR3 end; the germline J gene provides the rest. V usage is TRBV6-1 and J usage is TRBJ1-2; D ambiguous. The CDR3 is made up of 14 amino acids. Germline V gene sequence: CDR1 MNHNS, CDR2 SASEGT. The V end was cut by 5 bases, the J end by 6 bases, with 16 bases between. CDR3 amino acids: CASSKGLRENGYTF. The covered CDR3 bases are TGTGCCAGCAGTAAAGGACTCAGAGAGAATGGC.

With regard to this clone: The CDR3 end lies 3 residues beyond the end of the read and is filled in from the germline J gene. V is TRBV7-8 and J is TRBJ1-2; D is perhaps TRBD1 (5 bases). V was pared by 5 bases and J by 3 bases, with 13 bases between. This CDR3 has 14 amino acids. Germline V lookup: CDR1 SGHVS, CDR2 FQNEAQ. Incomplete CDR3 DNA: TGTGCCAGCAGCCCCAGCGGGGGAGACTATGGC. It specifies CASSPSGGDYG. The whole CDR3 protein reads CASSPSGGDYGYTF. The full variable domain, with the rest looked up from reference TRBV7-8 and TRBJ1-2, is GAGVSQSPRYKVAKRGQDVALRCDPISGHVSLFWYQQALGQGPEFLTYFQNEAQLDKSGLPSDRFFAERPEGSVSTLKIQRTQQEDSAVYLCASSPSGGDYGYTFGSGTRLTVV.

As regards this clone: The read ends 3 residues before the CDR3 terminus; that terminus is restored from the germline J gene. The rearrangement links TRBV10-3 to TRBJ2-5; tentative D call: TRBD1 (6 bases). The germline CDR1 and CDR2 sequences are ENHRY and SYGVKD. Trimming took off 3 bases at V and 0 bases at J, with 8 bases between the two ends. The length of the CDR3 is 14 residues. CDR3 sequence: CAISDTGNQETQYF. CDR3 bases read: TGTGCCATCAGTGATACAGGGAACCAAGAGACC.